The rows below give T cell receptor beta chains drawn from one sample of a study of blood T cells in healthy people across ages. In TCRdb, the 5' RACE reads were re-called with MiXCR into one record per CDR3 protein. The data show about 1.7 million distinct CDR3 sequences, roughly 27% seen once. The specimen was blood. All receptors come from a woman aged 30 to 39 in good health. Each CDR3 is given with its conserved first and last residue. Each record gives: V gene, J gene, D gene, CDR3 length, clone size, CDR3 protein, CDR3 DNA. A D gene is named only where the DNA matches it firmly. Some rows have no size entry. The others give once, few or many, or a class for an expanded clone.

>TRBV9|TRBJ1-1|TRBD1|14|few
CASSPGQEGTEAFF
TGTGCCAGCTCTCCGGGACAGGAAGGCACTGAAGCTTTCTTT
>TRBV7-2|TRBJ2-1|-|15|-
CASSRPLRDNNEQFF
TGTGCCAGCAGCCGCCCCCTCAGGGATAACAATGAGCAGTTCTTC
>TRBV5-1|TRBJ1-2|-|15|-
CASSPLGLDNYGYTF
TGCGCCAGCAGCCCTTTGGGACTGGACAACTATGGCTACACCTTC
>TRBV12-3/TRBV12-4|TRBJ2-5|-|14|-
CASSLNMYQETQYF
TGTGCCAGCAGTTTGAACATGTACCAAGAGACCCAGTACTTC
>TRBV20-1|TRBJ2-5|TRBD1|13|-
CSAKDRGLQTQYF
TGCAGTGCTAAGGACAGGGGCTTGCAGACCCAGTACTTC
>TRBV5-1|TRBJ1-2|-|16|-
CASSLEPGFGNYGYTF
TGCGCCAGCAGCTTGGAGCCAGGGTTTGGCAACTATGGCTACACCTTC
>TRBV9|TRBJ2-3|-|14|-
CASGRALSTDTQYF
TGTGCCAGCGGCCGGGCCCTTAGCACAGATACGCAGTATTTT
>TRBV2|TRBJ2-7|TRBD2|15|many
CASRGTSGGPYEQYF
TGTGCCAGCAGGGGTACTAGCGGGGGACCCTACGAGCAGTACTTC
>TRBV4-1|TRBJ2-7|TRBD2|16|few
CASSQEGLAGEDEQYF
TGCGCCAGCAGCCAAGAGGGACTAGCGGGAGAAGACGAGCAGTACTTC
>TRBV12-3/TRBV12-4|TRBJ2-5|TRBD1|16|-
CASSGRDRGVEETQYF
TGTGCCAGCAGTGGCCGGGACAGGGGGGTAGAAGAGACCCAGTACTTC
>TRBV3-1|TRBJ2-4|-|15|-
CASSQGGATKNIQYF
TGTGCCAGCAGCCAAGGGGGGGCGACCAAAAACATTCAGTACTTC
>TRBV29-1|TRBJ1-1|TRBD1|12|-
CSVDFGTGRAFF
TGCAGCGTTGACTTTGGGACAGGGAGAGCTTTCTTT
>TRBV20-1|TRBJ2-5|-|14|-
CSAALPRRTETQYF
TGCAGTGCGGCCCTCCCGAGGAGAACAGAGACCCAGTACTTC
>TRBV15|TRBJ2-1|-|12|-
CATSRRTVDQFF
TGTGCCACCAGCAGACGGACAGTTGACCAGTTCTTC
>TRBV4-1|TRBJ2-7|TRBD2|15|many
CASSYNSGGAYEQYF
TGCGCCAGCAGCTACAATAGCGGGGGGGCCTACGAGCAGTACTTC
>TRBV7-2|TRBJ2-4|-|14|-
CASSSVFAKNIQYF
TGTGCCAGCAGCTCAGTTTTCGCCAAAAACATTCAGTACTTC
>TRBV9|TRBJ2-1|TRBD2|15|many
CASSRLAGVGTEQFF
TGTGCCAGCAGCCGACTAGCGGGAGTGGGTACTGAGCAGTTCTTC
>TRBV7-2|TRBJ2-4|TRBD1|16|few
CASSLVAGTVKNIQYF
TGTGCCAGCAGCTTAGTAGCCGGGACAGTTAAAAACATTCAGTACTTC
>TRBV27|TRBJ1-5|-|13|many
CASSQGYNQPQHF
TGTGCCAGCAGTCAGGGGTACAATCAGCCCCAGCATTTT
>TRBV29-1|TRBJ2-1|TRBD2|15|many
CSVRDYQKKYNEQFF
TGCAGCGTACGGGACTATCAAAAGAAATACAATGAGCAGTTCTTC
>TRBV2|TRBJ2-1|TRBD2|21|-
CASRAPRSGPTRTRAHNEQFF
TGTGCCAGCAGAGCACCGCGTAGCGGGCCCACACGAACACGAGCTCACAATGAGCAGTTCTTC
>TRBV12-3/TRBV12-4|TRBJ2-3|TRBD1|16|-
CASSRDRGRMTDTQYF
TGTGCCAGCAGCCGGGACAGGGGGCGCATGACAGATACGCAGTATTTT
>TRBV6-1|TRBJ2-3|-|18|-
CASSDRGKQGFGTDTQYF
TGTGCCAGCAGTGATCGGGGGAAACAGGGTTTTGGCACAGATACGCAGTATTTT
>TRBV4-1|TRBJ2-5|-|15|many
CASSQERENQETQYF
TGCGCCAGCAGCCAAGAGAGAGAGAACCAAGAGACCCAGTACTTC
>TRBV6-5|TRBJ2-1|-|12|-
CANSSSYNEQFF
TGTGCCAACAGTAGCTCCTACAATGAGCAGTTCTTC
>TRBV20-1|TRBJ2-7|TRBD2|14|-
CSAGLAGGIYEQYF
TGCAGTGCTGGGCTAGCGGGGGGGATCTACGAGCAGTACTTC
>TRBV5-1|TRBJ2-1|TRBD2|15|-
CASSSELAGGGEQFF
TGCGCCAGCAGCTCGGAACTAGCGGGGGGAGGTGAGCAGTTCTTC
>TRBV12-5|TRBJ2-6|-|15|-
CASARGGAGANVLTF
TGTGCTAGTGCCCGAGGAGGGGCCGGGGCCAACGTCCTGACTTTC
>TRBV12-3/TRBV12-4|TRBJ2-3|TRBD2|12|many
CASGTRADTQYF
TGTGCCAGCGGGACTAGAGCAGATACGCAGTATTTT
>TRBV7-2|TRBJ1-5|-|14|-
CASSLVQNNQPQHF
TGTGCCAGCAGCTTAGTCCAGAATAATCAGCCCCAGCATTTT
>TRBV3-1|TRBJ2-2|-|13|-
CASSQASLGELFF
TGTGCCAGCAGCCAAGCTAGTCTCGGGGAGCTGTTTTTT
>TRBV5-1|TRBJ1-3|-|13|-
CASGKDSGNTIYF
TGCGCCAGCGGAAAGGACTCTGGAAACACCATATATTTT